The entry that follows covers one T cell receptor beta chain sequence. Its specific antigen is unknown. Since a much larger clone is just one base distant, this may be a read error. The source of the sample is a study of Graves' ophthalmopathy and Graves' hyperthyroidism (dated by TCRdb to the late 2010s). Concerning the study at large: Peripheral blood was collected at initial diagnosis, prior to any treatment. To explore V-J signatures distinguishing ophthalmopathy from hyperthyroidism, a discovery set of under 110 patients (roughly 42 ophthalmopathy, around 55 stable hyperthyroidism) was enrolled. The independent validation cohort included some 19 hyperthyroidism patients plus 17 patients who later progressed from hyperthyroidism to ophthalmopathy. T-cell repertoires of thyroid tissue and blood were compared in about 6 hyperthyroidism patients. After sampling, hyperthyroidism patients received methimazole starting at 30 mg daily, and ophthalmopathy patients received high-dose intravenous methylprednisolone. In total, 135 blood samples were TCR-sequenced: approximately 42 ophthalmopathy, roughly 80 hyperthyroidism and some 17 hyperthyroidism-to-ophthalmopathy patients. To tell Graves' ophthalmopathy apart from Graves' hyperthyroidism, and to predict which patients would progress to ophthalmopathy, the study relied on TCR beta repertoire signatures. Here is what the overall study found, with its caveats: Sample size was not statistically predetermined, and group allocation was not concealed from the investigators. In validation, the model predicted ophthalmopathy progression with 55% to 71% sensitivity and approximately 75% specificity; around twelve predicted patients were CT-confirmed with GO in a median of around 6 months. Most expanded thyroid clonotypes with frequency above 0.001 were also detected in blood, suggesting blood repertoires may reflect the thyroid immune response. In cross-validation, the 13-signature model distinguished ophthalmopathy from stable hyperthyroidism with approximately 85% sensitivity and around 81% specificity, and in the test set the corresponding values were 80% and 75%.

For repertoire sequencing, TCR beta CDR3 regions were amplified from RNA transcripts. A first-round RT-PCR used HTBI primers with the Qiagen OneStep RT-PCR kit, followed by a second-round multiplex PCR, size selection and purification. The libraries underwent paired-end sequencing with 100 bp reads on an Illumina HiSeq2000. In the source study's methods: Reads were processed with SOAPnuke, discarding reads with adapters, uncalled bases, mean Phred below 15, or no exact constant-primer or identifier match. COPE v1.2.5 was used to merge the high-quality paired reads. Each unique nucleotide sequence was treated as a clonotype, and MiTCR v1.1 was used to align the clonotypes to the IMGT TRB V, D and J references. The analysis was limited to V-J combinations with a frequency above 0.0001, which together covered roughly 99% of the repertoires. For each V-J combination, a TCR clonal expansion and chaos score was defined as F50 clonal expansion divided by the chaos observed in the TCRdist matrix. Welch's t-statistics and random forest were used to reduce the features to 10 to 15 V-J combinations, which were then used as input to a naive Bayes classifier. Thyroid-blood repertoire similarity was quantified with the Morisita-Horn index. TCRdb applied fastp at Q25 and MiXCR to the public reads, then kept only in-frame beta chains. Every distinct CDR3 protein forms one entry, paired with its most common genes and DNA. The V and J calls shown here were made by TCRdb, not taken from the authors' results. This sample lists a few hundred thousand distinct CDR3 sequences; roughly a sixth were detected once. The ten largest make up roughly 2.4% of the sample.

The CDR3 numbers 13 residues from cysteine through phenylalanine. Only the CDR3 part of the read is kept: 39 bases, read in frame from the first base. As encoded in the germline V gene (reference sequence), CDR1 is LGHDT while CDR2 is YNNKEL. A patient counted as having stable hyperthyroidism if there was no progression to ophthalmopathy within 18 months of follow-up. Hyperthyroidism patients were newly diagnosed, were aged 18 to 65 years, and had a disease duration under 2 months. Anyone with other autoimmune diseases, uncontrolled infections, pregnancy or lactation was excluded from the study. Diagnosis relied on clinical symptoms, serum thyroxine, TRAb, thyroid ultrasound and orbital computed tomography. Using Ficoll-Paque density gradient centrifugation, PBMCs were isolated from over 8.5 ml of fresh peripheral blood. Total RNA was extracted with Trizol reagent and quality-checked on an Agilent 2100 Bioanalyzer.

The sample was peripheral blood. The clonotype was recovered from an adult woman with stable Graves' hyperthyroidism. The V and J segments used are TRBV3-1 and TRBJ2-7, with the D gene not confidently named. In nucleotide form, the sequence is TGTGCCAGCAGCCCCCCTGGTAGGGTCGAGCAGTGCTTC. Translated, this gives CASSPPGRVEQCF.